Given below is one T cell receptor (beta chain) in context. These data originate in a study of blood T cell repertoires in COVID-19. Methods used by the authors: Counts of nucleated cells, estimated from reference gene primer amplification, were obtained. Generated by immunoSEQ multiplex PCR, the TCRdb table keeps only in-frame clones and is missing some. V, J and clone size reflect that table, while D and trimming were determined from the DNA. Of under 300,000 clones in the sample, more than 75% were seen once. With 4 bases removed from V and 1 base from J, the gap between germline ends came to 7 bases. This CDR3 has 13 amino acids. Germline assignment: CDR1 MGHRA and CDR2 YSYEKL.

Sequences were obtained from peripheral blood. The chain employs TRBV4-1 and TRBJ1-1; D remains unclear. This receptor was taken from a woman between 65 and 79 years old with active or convalescent COVID-19. CDR3 sequence (DNA): TGCGCCAGCAGCCCCATTCAGAACACTGAAGCTTTCTTT. As protein: CASSPIQNTEAFF.